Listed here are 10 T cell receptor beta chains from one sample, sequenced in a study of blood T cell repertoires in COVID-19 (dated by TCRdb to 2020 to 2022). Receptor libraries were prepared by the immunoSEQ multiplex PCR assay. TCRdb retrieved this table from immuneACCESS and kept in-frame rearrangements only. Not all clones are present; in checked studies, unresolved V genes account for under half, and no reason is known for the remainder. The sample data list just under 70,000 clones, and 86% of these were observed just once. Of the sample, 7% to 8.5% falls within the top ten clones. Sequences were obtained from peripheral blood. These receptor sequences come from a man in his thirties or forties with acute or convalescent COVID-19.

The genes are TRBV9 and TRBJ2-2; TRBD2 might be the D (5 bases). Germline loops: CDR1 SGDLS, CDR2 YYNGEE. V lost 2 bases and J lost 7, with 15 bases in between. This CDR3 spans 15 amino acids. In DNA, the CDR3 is TGTGCCAGCAGCGTCAGCGGCCCCGTCGGCGGGGAGCTGTTTTTT. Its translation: CASSVSGPVGGELFF. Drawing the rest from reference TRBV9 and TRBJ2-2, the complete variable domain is DSGVTQTPKHLITATGQRVTLRCSPRSGDLSVYWYQQSLDQGLQFLIQYYNGEERAKGNILERFSAQQFPDLHSELNLSSLELGDSALYFCASSVSGPVGGELFFGEGSRLTVL.

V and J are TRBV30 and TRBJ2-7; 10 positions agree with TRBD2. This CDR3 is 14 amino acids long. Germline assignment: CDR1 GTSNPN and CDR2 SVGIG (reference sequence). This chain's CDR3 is CASEHSGRLREQYF. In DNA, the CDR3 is TGTGCTTCAGAGCATAGCGGGAGGTTACGCGAGCAGTACTTC.

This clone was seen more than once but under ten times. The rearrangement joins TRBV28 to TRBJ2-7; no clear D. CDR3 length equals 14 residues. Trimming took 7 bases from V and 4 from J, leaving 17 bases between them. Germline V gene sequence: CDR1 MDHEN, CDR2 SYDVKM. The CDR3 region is CASTGPNVRYEQYF. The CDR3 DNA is TGTGCCAGCACAGGCCCTAACGTACGGTACGAGCAGTACTTC.

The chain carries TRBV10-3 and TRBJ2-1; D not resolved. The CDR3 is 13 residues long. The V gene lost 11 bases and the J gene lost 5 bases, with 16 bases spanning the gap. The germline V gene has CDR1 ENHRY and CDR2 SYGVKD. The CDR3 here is CASDRSGDNEQFF. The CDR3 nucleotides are TGTGCCTCCGACCGCTCCGGAGACAATGAGCAGTTCTTC.

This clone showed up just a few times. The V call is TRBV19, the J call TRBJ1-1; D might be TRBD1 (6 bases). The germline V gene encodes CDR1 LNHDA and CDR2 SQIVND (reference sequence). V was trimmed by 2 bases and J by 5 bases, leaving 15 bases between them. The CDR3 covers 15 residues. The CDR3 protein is CASSISGRGGTEAFF. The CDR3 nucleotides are TGTGCCAGTAGTATATCAGGCAGGGGAGGGACTGAAGCTTTCTTT.

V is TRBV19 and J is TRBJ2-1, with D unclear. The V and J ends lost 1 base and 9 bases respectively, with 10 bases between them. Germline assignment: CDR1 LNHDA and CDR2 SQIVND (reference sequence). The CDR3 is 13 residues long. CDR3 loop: CASSIADRSEQFF. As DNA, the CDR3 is TGTGCCAGTAGTATAGCCGATCGGAGTGAGCAGTTCTTC.

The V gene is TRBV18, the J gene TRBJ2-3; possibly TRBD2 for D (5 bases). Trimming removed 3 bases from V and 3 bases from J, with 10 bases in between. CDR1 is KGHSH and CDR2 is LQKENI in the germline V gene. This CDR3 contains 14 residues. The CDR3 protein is CASSPLLATDTQYF. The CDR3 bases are TGTGCCAGCTCACCTCTTCTAGCAACAGATACGCAGTATTTT.

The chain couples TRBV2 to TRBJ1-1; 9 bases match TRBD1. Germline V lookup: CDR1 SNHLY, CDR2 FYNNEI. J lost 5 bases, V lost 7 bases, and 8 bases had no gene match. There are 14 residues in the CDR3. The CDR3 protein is CASTPRTGDTEAFF. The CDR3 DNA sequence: TGTGCCAGCACCCCCCGGACAGGGGATACTGAAGCTTTCTTT.

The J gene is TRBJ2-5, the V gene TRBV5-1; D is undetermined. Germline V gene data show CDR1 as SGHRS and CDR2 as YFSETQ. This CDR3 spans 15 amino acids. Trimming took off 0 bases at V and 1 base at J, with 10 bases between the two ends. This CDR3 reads CASSLGVRFQETQYF. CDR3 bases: TGCGCCAGCAGCTTGGGGGTGCGGTTCCAAGAGACCCAGTACTTC.

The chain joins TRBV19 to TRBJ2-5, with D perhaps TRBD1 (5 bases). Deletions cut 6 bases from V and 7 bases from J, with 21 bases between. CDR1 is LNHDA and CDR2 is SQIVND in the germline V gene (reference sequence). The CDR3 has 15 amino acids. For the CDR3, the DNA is TGTGCCAGTAGCCAGGGCGGCCATGCCTCGGGGACCCAGTACTTC. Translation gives CASSQGGHASGTQYF.